Following are 22 T cell receptor beta chains from one sample sequenced in a study of blood T cell repertoires in COVID-19. Sequencing used immunoSEQ multiplex PCR; TCRdb keeps in-frame clones, though not all of them. The sample records some 120,000 clones, about four fifths being singletons. Sequenced material: peripheral blood. These receptors were obtained from a human donor in a cohort sampled during active COVID-19.

Of note for this clone: Within the sample, other DNA sequences also encode this same CDR3. The chain has TRBV19 and TRBJ2-1; a possible D gene is TRBD1 (6 bases). Looked up from germline, CDR1 is LNHDA and CDR2 is SQIVND (reference sequence). V dropped 6 bases and J dropped 2 bases, with 17 bases sitting between them. This CDR3 has 16 residues. The CDR3 sequence is CASSTLQGFAYNEQFF. The CDR3 DNA follows: TGTGCCAGTAGCACGTTACAGGGCTTTGCCTACAATGAGCAGTTCTTC.

This clone has a single count. The CDR3 DNA is TGTGCCAGCTCAGACAGGGGGAACACTGAAGCTTTCTTT. Its translation: CASSDRGNTEAFF. The chain joins TRBV18 to TRBJ1-1, with 8 bases identical to TRBD1. Losses at the gene ends were 5 bases for V and 1 base for J; bases not matched to a gene: 0. The V gene's germline CDR1 is KGHSH and CDR2 LQKENI. The CDR3 totals 13 residues.

In its sample, this clone was seen once. The CDR3 DNA reads TGTGCCAGCAGCTCCTTCGGGAACACTGAAGCTTTCTTT. This gives the protein CASSSFGNTEAFF. This chain uses TRBV7-3 with TRBJ1-1; D gene unclear. This CDR3 is built from 13 residues. Per the germline V gene, CDR1 is SGHTA and CDR2 is FQGTGA. Trimming removed 4 bases at V and 1 base at J, with 7 bases between.

To note about this clone: The identical CDR3 is also encoded by other nucleotide sequences in the sample. The chain employs TRBV3-1 (or the pseudogene TRBV3-2) and TRBJ2-5; 15 nucleotides align to TRBD2. The ends lost 5 bases at V and 1 base at J; junction bases unmatched: 2. The CDR3 consists of 16 residues. The germline gives CDR1 LGHDT, CDR2 YNNKEL (reference sequence). DNA for the CDR3: TGTGCCAGCAGCGCGGGACTAGCGGGGGGCCAAGAGACCCAGTACTTC. Residues: CASSAGLAGGQETQYF.

This sequence joins TRBV11-2 and TRBJ2-7; 10 bases map to TRBD1. This CDR3 spans 14 amino acids. V lost 3 bases, J lost 4 bases, and 3 bases stayed unmatched. The germline V gene has CDR1 SGHAT and CDR2 FQNNGV. The CDR3 here is CASSFGTGDYEQYF. CDR3 DNA: TGTGCCAGCAGCTTTGGGACAGGGGATTACGAGCAGTACTTC.

This clone was seen just once. The rearrangement links TRBV10-3 to TRBJ1-3; 8 nucleotides agree with TRBD1. Germline lookup yields CDR1 ENHRY and CDR2 SYGVKD. The CDR3 spans 13 residues. J lost 0 bases, V lost 10 bases, and 2 bases had no gene match. The CDR3 region is CATDRGSGNTIYF. In DNA form, the CDR3 reads TGTGCCACCGACAGGGGCTCTGGAAACACCATATATTTT.

The chain links TRBV27 to TRBJ2-7, with D possibly matching TRBD2 (5 bases). The CDR3 is 16 amino acids. Trimming took off 2 bases at V and 1 base at J, with 15 bases between the two ends. Germline V gene sequence: CDR1 MNHEY, CDR2 SMNVEV (reference sequence). CDR3 sequence (DNA): TGTGCCAGCAGTTTACGAGGGCCCGAGGCTTCCTACGAGCAGTACTTC. Its protein is CASSLRGPEASYEQYF.

The chain links TRBV18 to TRBJ1-1, with TRBD1 matching over 7 bases. V dropped 3 bases and J dropped 3; count of bases not matched to a gene: 7. The CDR3 spans 15 residues. In germline, CDR1 is KGHSH, CDR2 LQKENI. The CDR3: CASSPYQGVYTEAFF. The CDR3 DNA is TGTGCCAGCTCACCCTACCAGGGGGTGTACACTGAAGCTTTCTTT. Drawing the rest from reference TRBV18 and TRBJ1-1, the complete variable domain is NAGVMQNPRHLVRRRGQEARLRCSPMKGHSHVYWYRQLPEEGLKFMVYLQKENIIDESGMPKERFSAEFPKEGPSILRIQQVVRGDSAAYFCASSPYQGVYTEAFFGQGTRLTVV.

The genes are TRBV11-3 and TRBJ1-1; the D gene is possibly TRBD1 (6 bases). The CDR3 is made up of 13 amino acids. From germline, CDR1 is SGHNT and CDR2 YENEEA. The V gene lost 8 bases and the J gene lost 0 bases, with 10 bases spanning the gap. In DNA, the CDR3 is TGTGCCAGCTCCCAGGGGTTGAACACTGAAGCTTTCTTT. This translates into CASSQGLNTEAFF.

This chain connects TRBV5-1 to TRBJ2-3; 9 nucleotides line up with TRBD2. V lost 0 bases to trimming and J lost 4 bases; unmatched junction nucleotides: 6. This CDR3 spans 16 amino acids. Germline V lookup: CDR1 SGHRS, CDR2 YFSETQ. In DNA form, the CDR3 reads TGCGCCAGCAGCTTGGGCGTTAGCGGGGGTGCAGATACGCAGTATTTT. Translation gives CASSLGVSGGADTQYF.

CDR3 nucleotides: TGTGCCAGCAGCCAAGAATTAGCGGGGGGCCTGGGGGAGCTGTTTTTT. It yields the protein CASSQELAGGLGELFF. The chain uses TRBV4-2 and TRBJ2-2, with 10 bases identical to TRBD2. V gave up 0 bases and J gave up 8 bases; unmatched junction bases: 6. The germline V gene encodes CDR1 LGHNA and CDR2 YNFKEQ. This CDR3 has 16 amino acids.

The rearrangement links TRBV6-5 to TRBJ1-1; D unclear. V was cut by 2 bases and J by 2 bases, with 12 bases left in between. Germline V gives CDR1 MNHEY, CDR2 SVGAGI. CDR3 size: 15 residues. The CDR3 nucleotides read TGTGCCAGCAGTTACGCGTCGTCCGCCAACACTGAAGCTTTCTTT. Amino acid sequence: CASSYASSANTEAFF.

The genes are TRBV20-1 and TRBJ2-7; perhaps TRBD2 as D (5 bases). The V gene's germline CDR1 is DFQATT and CDR2 SNEGSKA (reference sequence). The V and J ends lost 6 bases and 0 bases respectively, with 6 bases between them. The CDR3 sequence is 11 residues long. The CDR3 coding sequence is TGCAGTGCGAGGGTCTCCTACGAGCAGTACTTC. This codes for CSARVSYEQYF.

This rearrangement joins TRBV29-1 to TRBJ1-1; D gene uncertain. The length of the CDR3 is 13 residues. V dropped 7 bases and J dropped 1 base, with 13 bases sitting between them. Germline V lookup: CDR1 SQVTM, CDR2 ANQGSEA. CDR3 sequence (DNA): TGCAGCGGGAGGACCGGGTGGAACACTGAAGCTTTCTTT. As protein: CSGRTGWNTEAFF.

On this clone itself: Since a much larger clone is just one base distant, this may be a read error. Other nucleotide sequences in the sample specify the same CDR3. The chain links TRBV4-1 to TRBJ1-5; D is possibly TRBD1 (6 bases). Germline CDR1 is MGHRA and CDR2 is YSYEKL. This CDR3 has 18 residues. CDR3 protein: CASSHPTTTGWNSEPQHF. The CDR3 region has the DNA TGCGCCAGCAGCCATCCAACAACTACAGGGTGGAATAGTGAGCCCCAACATTTT.

J is TRBJ1-2 and V is TRBV6-6, with 9 bases lining up with TRBD1. This CDR3 has 18 residues. V trimming: 5 bases; J trimming: 3 bases; junction bases outside the gene matches: 16. CDR1 and CDR2 (germline): MNHNY, SVGAGI (reference sequence). CDR3 in DNA: TGTGCCAGCAGTCGGTTCGGGACAGGGTCCCTCGCCCACTATGGCTACACCTTC. This gives the protein CASSRFGTGSLAHYGYTF.

The chain uses TRBV2 and TRBJ2-7; no definite D call. Per the germline V gene, CDR1 is SNHLY and CDR2 is FYNNEI. Trimming stripped 8 bases from V and 0 bases from J, with 17 bases between. CDR3 length: 15 residues. The CDR3 reads CASRLSEVVSYEQYF. In DNA form, the CDR3 reads TGTGCCAGCCGCCTCTCAGAAGTGGTCTCCTACGAGCAGTACTTC.

This clone has only a few counts. This chain connects TRBV6-5 to TRBJ1-2, with 7 bases lining up with TRBD1. The CDR3 is 14 residues long. The germline CDR1 and CDR2 sequences are MNHEY and SVGAGI. J lost 4 bases, V lost 6 bases, and 8 bases had no gene match. The DNA for the CDR3 is TGTGCCAGCAGGCGACAGGGTGTAAGCTATGGCTACACCTTC. It specifies CASRRQGVSYGYTF.

The chain is built from TRBV29-1 and TRBJ2-3, with TRBD2 matching over 8 bases. V gave up 7 bases and J gave up 3 bases; unmatched junction bases: 3. The germline V gene has CDR1 SQVTM and CDR2 ANQGSEA. The length of the CDR3 is 12 residues. The CDR3: CSAGGATDTQYF. The CDR3 DNA is TGCAGCGCCGGGGGGGCTACAGATACGCAGTATTTT.

The V and J genes are TRBV6-1 and TRBJ2-7, with TRBD2 matching 8 bases. The ends lost 3 bases at V and 12 bases at J; junction bases unmatched: 4. This CDR3 contains 11 residues. Germline V lookup: CDR1 MNHNS, CDR2 SASEGT. CDR3 DNA sequence: TGTGCCAGCAGTGAGGCCGGGAGGGGGTACTTC. Translated: CASSEAGRGYF.

The chain has TRBV7-2 and TRBJ2-1, with TRBD1 identical over 10 bases. Per germline, CDR1 SGHTA and CDR2 FQGNSA. Trimming removed 6 bases from V and 2 bases from J; junction bases left unmatched: 10. This CDR3 is built from 17 residues. DNA of the CDR3: TGTGCCAGCAGACCCTACAGCGGGACAGGGGCCTACAATGAGCAGTTCTTC. This gives the protein CASRPYSGTGAYNEQFF.

The sample holds one count of this clone. This chain connects TRBV5-8 to TRBJ2-2; 10 bases are a match to TRBD2. CDR1 is SGHTS and CDR2 is YDEGEE in the germline V gene. The ends lost 1 base at V and 1 base at J; junction bases unmatched: 7. The CDR3 sequence is 18 residues long. Here the CDR3 reads CASSLSLAGVLNTGELFF. The CDR3 DNA reads as TGTGCCAGCAGCTTGAGTCTAGCGGGGGTCCTGAACACCGGGGAGCTGTTTTTT.